The clone carrying this T cell receptor (beta chain) was counted at least ten times. Synthesis of cDNA was accomplished via 5'RACE employing 10-nucleotide random UMIs. Each CDR3 protein gets one entry after TCRdb re-called the 5' RACE reads with MiXCR. The sample records about 66,000 distinct CDR3 sequences, around 3% being singletons. The data were obtained in a study of neurological immune-mediated disorders. V trimming: 0 bases; J trimming: 4 bases; junction bases outside the gene matches: 4. Germline V gene sequence: CDR1 SGHRS, CDR2 YFSETQ. The CDR3 runs to 15 residues. PBMCs stored at -80 C, 2 million in total, were the source of the unsorted libraries.

Sequencing was performed on PBMCs. This TCR derives from a man aged 40-50 years with multiple sclerosis. This rearrangement joins TRBV5-1 to TRBJ2-4; 7 bases fit TRBD1. Here the CDR3 reads CASSLDRDSKNIQYF. CDR3 nucleotide sequence: TGCGCCAGCAGCTTGGATCGGGACAGTAAAAACATTCAGTACTTC.